What follows is one TCR beta chain and its context. Its matching antigen is unknown. This record belongs to a study of T-cell memory formation after mild COVID-19. Study-level information: Each donor largely had its own TCR clusters.

Study-level points and caveats: Among contracting clones, CD4+ were mainly CM/EM and CD8+ enriched in EMRA. Contracting clones from day 15 to 85 had balanced CD4/CD8; later expanders favoured CD4+. The finding that pre-infection memory included some responding clones suggested that cross-reactive memory joined.

TCRdb re-derived calls from the 5' RACE reads in MiXCR, one entry per CDR3 protein. The table has some 450,000 distinct CDR3 sequences, 20% seen once; the top ten hold approximately 8.4%. The source is an adult woman who had mild COVID-19 (a few samples of this study predate the infection). Cell type and time point are not known. The sample taken for sequencing was PBMCs or a T cell subset sorted from them (not recorded which).

CDR3 nucleotide sequence: TGTGCCAGCAGCTTAGTAGAACTAGCGGGAATAGGGAATGAGCAGTTCTTC. Residues: CASSLVELAGIGNEQFF. The rearrangement joins TRBV7-6 to TRBJ2-1, with TRBD2 matching over 10 bases. Trimming at V came to 1 base and at J to 7 bases, leaving 10 bases not matched to a gene. This CDR3 is built from 17 residues. From germline, CDR1 is SGHVS and CDR2 FNYEAQ. The whole variable domain, filled in from reference TRBV7-6 and TRBJ2-1, reads GAGVSQSPRYKVTKRGQDVALRCDPISGHVSLYWYRQALGQGPEFLTYFNYEAQQDKSGLPNDRFSAERPEGSISTLTIQRTEQRDSAMYRCASSLVELAGIGNEQFFGPGTRLTVL.